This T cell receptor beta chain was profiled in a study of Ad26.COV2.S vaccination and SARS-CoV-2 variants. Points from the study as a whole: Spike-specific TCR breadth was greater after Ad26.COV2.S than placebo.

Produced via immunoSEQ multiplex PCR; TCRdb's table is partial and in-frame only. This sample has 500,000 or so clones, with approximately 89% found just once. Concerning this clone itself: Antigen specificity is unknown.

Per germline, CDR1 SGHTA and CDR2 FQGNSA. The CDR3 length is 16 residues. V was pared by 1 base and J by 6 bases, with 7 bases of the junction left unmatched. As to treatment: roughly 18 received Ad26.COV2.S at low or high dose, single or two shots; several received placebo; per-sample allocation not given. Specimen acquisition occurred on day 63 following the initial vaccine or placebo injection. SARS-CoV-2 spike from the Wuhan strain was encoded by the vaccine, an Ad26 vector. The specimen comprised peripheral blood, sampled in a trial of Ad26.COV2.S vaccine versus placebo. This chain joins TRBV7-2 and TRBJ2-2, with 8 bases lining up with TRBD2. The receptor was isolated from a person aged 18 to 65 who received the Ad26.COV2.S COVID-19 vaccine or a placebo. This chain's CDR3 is CASSLGGRGAPGELFF. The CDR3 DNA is TGTGCCAGCAGCTTAGGTGGGCGGGGGGCCCCCGGGGAGCTGTTTTTT.